Shown below are 12 T cell receptor beta chains from a single sample sequenced in a study of blood T cell repertoires in COVID-19. The table came from immunoSEQ multiplex PCR; TCRdb's copy has only in-frame clones and leaves some out. The table records fewer than 80,000 clones, around nine tenths of them present only once. Sequencing input: peripheral blood. These receptors were obtained from a woman between 50 and 59 years old with active or convalescent COVID-19.

The chain is built from TRBV28 and TRBJ1-2; TRBD1 aligns across 11 bases. The germline CDR1 and CDR2 sequences are MDHEN and SYDVKM. J was trimmed by 5 bases and V by 3 bases; bases with no gene match: 8. The CDR3 length is 16 residues. DNA of the CDR3: TGTGCCAGCAGTTTCCCCCCTGGACAGGGGGCGTATGGCTACACCTTC. This codes for CASSFPPGQGAYGYTF.

The rearrangement joins TRBV3-1 (or the pseudogene TRBV3-2) to TRBJ1-3; D not resolved. The CDR3 totals 17 residues. Germline lookup yields CDR1 LGHDT and CDR2 YNNKEL (reference sequence). The V gene lost 4 bases and the J gene lost 0 bases, with 16 bases spanning the gap. The CDR3 is CASSPSLFSGSGNTIYF. Here the CDR3 DNA reads TGTGCCAGCAGCCCGTCCCTTTTCAGTGGCTCTGGAAACACCATATATTTT.

The J gene is TRBJ2-2, the V gene TRBV4-1; 7 positions agree with TRBD2. The CDR3 sequence is 15 residues long. The junction had 3 bases not matched to a gene; V was cut back by 0 bases and J by 5 bases. Germline V gene lookup returns CDR1 MGHRA and CDR2 YSYEKL. The CDR3 loop reads CASSQEMGGTGELFF. The CDR3 DNA sequence: TGCGCCAGCAGCCAAGAAATGGGGGGGACCGGGGAGCTGTTTTTT.

This clone was found once. The chain joins TRBV15 to TRBJ2-1, with 8 nucleotides matching TRBD1. CDR1 is LNHNV and CDR2 is YYDKDF in the germline V gene (reference sequence). The CDR3 spans 16 residues. The V and J ends lost 6 bases and 0 bases, in that order; junction bases with no gene match: 7. CDR3 protein: CATRPQGVDSYNEQFF. The DNA for the CDR3 is TGTGCCACCAGACCACAGGGGGTAGACTCCTACAATGAGCAGTTCTTC.

This clone has just one count. This chain joins TRBV15 and TRBJ2-5; D possibly corresponds to TRBD1 (6 bases). The CDR3 has 15 amino acids. Trimming stripped 3 bases from V and 0 bases from J, with 11 bases between. CDR1 is LNHNV, CDR2 YYDKDF, per germline (reference sequence). The CDR3 nucleotides read TGTGCCACCAGCAGTACCGGGACAAACCAAGAGACCCAGTACTTC. Protein: CATSSTGTNQETQYF.

This sequence joins TRBV19 and TRBJ1-5; D is uncertain. CDR3 length equals 13 residues. From germline, CDR1 is LNHDA and CDR2 SQIVND (reference sequence). The V and J ends lost 6 bases and 7 bases respectively, with 13 bases between them. The CDR3 nucleotides read TGTGCCAGTAGCCGAGAGGGAGGGCAGCCCCAGCATTTT. Translation gives CASSREGGQPQHF.

The chain is built from TRBV10-1 and TRBJ1-5, with D hard to call. Germline-derived CDR1 and CDR2 are WNHNN and SYGVQD (reference sequence). This CDR3 has 12 residues. Trimming stripped 4 bases from V and 7 bases from J, with 8 bases between. For the CDR3, the DNA is TGCGCCAGCAGTGCCCCGGGACAGCCCCAGCATTTT. This codes for CASSAPGQPQHF.

V and J are TRBV14 and TRBJ2-3, with a tentative D call TRBD1 (6 bases). V was pared by 0 bases and J by 3 bases, with 22 bases between. There are 19 residues in the CDR3. CDR1 is SGHDN, CDR2 FVKESK, per germline. DNA of the CDR3: TGTGCCAGCAGCCAAGATAGTAATCTGGCAGGGGCCTCGACAGATACGCAGTATTTT. Translated, it gives CASSQDSNLAGASTDTQYF.

In this sample, this clone turned up a few times. The rearrangement joins TRBV5-1 to TRBJ2-2; perhaps TRBD1 as D (6 bases). Germline CDR1 and CDR2: SGHRS and YFSETQ. The CDR3 totals 16 residues. Deletions cut 4 bases from V and 4 bases from J, with 17 bases between. The CDR3 protein is CASSRSGRGGTGELFF. Written as DNA, the CDR3 is TGCGCCAGCAGCAGGTCGGGACGAGGGGGCACCGGGGAGCTGTTTTTT.

The CDR3 nucleotides read TGTGCCAGCAGCGTAGCCTTTAGCGGGGCCTTAGAGACCCAGTACTTC. Protein sequence: CASSVAFSGALETQYF. The V and J genes are TRBV9 and TRBJ2-5, with 8 bases identical to TRBD2. V was clipped by 0 bases and J by 4 bases; unmatched bases: 8. The CDR3 covers 16 residues. In germline, CDR1 is SGDLS, CDR2 YYNGEE.

The J gene is TRBJ2-1, the V gene TRBV5-1; 8 nucleotides agree with TRBD2. The V and J ends lost 4 bases and 0 bases, in that order; junction bases with no gene match: 12. Germline loops: CDR1 SGHRS, CDR2 YFSETQ. This CDR3 is built from 18 residues. CDR3 region: CASSPSPLGTSSYNEQFF. The CDR3, as DNA: TGCGCCAGCAGCCCCTCACCACTCGGGACTAGCTCCTACAATGAGCAGTTCTTC.

The J gene is TRBJ1-1, the V gene TRBV12-3 or TRBV12-4; a possible D gene is TRBD1 (5 bases). V dropped 4 bases and J dropped 5 bases, with 11 bases sitting between them. CDR3 length: 13 residues. The CDR3 region is CASSSRVGTEAFF. The CDR3 coding sequence is TGTGCCAGCAGTTCCAGGGTGGGGACTGAAGCTTTCTTT.